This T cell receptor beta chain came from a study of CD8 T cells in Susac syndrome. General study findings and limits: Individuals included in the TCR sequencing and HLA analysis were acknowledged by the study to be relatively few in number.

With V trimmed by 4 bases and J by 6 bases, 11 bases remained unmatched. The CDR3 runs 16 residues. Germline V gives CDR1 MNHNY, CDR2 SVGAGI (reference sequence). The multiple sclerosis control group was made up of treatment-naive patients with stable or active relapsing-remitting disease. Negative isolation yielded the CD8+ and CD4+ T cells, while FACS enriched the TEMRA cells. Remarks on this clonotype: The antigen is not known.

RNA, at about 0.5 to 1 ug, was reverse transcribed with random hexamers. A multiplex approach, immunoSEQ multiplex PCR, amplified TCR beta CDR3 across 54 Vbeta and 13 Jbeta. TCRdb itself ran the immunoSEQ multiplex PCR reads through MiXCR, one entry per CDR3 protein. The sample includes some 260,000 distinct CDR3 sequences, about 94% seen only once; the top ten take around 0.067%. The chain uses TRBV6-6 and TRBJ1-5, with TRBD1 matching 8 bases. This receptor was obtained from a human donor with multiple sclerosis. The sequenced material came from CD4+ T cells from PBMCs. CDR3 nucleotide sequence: TGTGCCAGCAGTTGGGGACAGGAGACGGGGAGTCAGCCCCAGCATTTT. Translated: CASSWGQETGSQPQHF.